The 24 T cell receptor beta chains listed next were all sequenced from one sample in a study of cytomegalovirus exposure and HLA in healthy donors. Method: immunoSEQ multiplex PCR; TCRdb's copy keeps in-frame clones and lacks some. The sample yields 55,000 to 65,000 clones, 85% to 95% seen once. The sequenced sample was PBMCs. These receptors all come from a woman aged 18-29 years in good health and CMV-seropositive.

This chain joins TRBV27 and TRBJ2-1; D perhaps matches TRBD2 (5 bases). Trimming took 2 bases from V and 14 from J, leaving 16 bases between them. The CDR3 loop spans 13 amino acids. Germline values: CDR1 MNHEY, CDR2 SMNVEV (reference sequence). Here the CDR3 reads CASSLVSMGEEFF. Written as DNA, the CDR3 is TGTGCCAGCAGTTTAGTTAGTATGGGAGAAGAGTTCTTC.

The chain employs TRBV27 and TRBJ2-7, with D possibly matching TRBD1 (5 bases). The CDR3 runs to 15 residues. Trimming left V 6 bases short and J 0 bases short, with 15 bases between. The germline V gene has CDR1 MNHEY and CDR2 SMNVEV (reference sequence). The CDR3 here is CASRLTGLDSYEQYF. CDR3 coding DNA: TGTGCCAGCAGATTAACAGGCTTGGACTCCTACGAGCAGTACTTC.

The V gene is TRBV9, the J gene TRBJ1-3, with a tentative D call TRBD1 (5 bases). The CDR3 is made up of 16 amino acids. Germline loops: CDR1 SGDLS, CDR2 YYNGEE. The V end was cut by 2 bases, the J end by 0 bases, with 12 bases between. This CDR3 reads CASSVSQGSSGNTIYF. The CDR3 bases are TGTGCCAGCAGCGTCAGTCAGGGTAGCTCTGGAAACACCATATATTTT. Looking up the rest from reference TRBV9 and TRBJ1-3 gives the full variable domain: DSGVTQTPKHLITATGQRVTLRCSPRSGDLSVYWYQQSLDQGLQFLIQYYNGEERAKGNILERFSAQQFPDLHSELNLSSLELGDSALYFCASSVSQGSSGNTIYFGEGSWLTVV.

J is TRBJ1-1 and V is TRBV9; maybe TRBD1 (6 bases). Trimming removed 4 bases at V and 5 bases at J, with 12 bases between. Germline V gene lookup returns CDR1 SGDLS and CDR2 YYNGEE. The CDR3 extends over 13 amino acids. The CDR3 sequence is CASSITGFTEAFF. CDR3 in DNA: TGTGCCAGCAGCATTACAGGGTTTACTGAAGCTTTCTTT.

This clone was seen once. The V and J genes are TRBV15 and TRBJ1-1; D is ambiguous. The CDR3 loop spans 14 amino acids. V was pared by 5 bases and J by 1 base, with 11 bases between. Germline V gene sequence: CDR1 LNHNV, CDR2 YYDKDF (reference sequence). Written as DNA, the CDR3 is TGTGCCACCAGCTCCGGGAACAGGAACACTGAAGCTTTCTTT. Its protein is CATSSGNRNTEAFF.

The chain couples TRBV5-1 to TRBJ2-3; the match to TRBD2 covers 11 bases. V was clipped by 0 bases and J by 5 bases; unmatched bases: 11. CDR1 and CDR2 from the germline V gene are SGHRS and YFSETQ. The CDR3 length is 18 residues. The CDR3 spells CASSLAVVAGGLGDTQYF. The CDR3 nucleotides are TGCGCCAGCAGCTTGGCCGTTGTAGCGGGAGGGCTTGGAGATACGCAGTATTTT.

V and J are TRBV10-3 and TRBJ2-3; maybe TRBD2 (7 bases). CDR1 and CDR2 (germline): ENHRY, SYGVKD. The CDR3 has 13 amino acids. V was clipped by 4 bases and J by 11 bases, with 16 bases between them. CDR3 region: CAISAPTGGGQYF. As DNA, the CDR3 is TGTGCCATCAGTGCCCCGACGGGGGGCGGGCAGTATTTT.

This chain links TRBV5-1 with TRBJ2-3; maybe TRBD2 (7 bases). V lost 0 bases to trimming and J lost 4 bases, with 15 bases between them. Germline V CDR1 and CDR2: SGHRS, YFSETQ. This CDR3 is built from 16 residues. Here the CDR3 reads CASSLEGGRLADTQYF. In DNA form, the CDR3 reads TGCGCCAGCAGCTTGGAGGGGGGGCGGCTGGCAGATACGCAGTATTTT. Full variable domain (remainder filled in from reference TRBV5-1 and TRBJ2-3): KAGVTQTPRYLIKTRGQQVTLSCSPISGHRSVSWYQQTPGQGLQFLFEYFSETQRNKGNFPGRFSGRQFSNSRSEMNVSTLELGDSALYLCASSLEGGRLADTQYFGPGTRLTVL.

The gene calls are TRBV18 and TRBJ2-5; the match to TRBD2 covers 9 bases. Germline V gene lookup returns CDR1 KGHSH and CDR2 LQKENI. V trimming: 0 bases; J trimming: 2 bases; junction bases outside the gene matches: 16. This CDR3 has 20 residues. CDR3 residues: CASSPPRVLAGEVGQETQYF. CDR3 DNA: TGTGCCAGCTCACCACCGAGGGTCTTAGCGGGAGAAGTCGGGCAAGAGACCCAGTACTTC.

The V and J genes are TRBV6-1 and TRBJ1-1; D perhaps matches TRBD1 (5 bases). Per the germline V gene, CDR1 is MNHNS and CDR2 is SASEGT. Trimming stripped 4 bases from V and 8 bases from J, with 20 bases between. The CDR3 is made up of 15 amino acids. CDR3 sequence: CASSASLMGGTEAFF. In DNA form, the CDR3 reads TGTGCCAGCAGTGCCTCCTTGATGGGCGGGACCGAAGCTTTCTTT.

V and J are TRBV13 and TRBJ2-1; TRBD2 agrees at 8 bases. The ends lost 7 bases at V and 6 bases at J; junction bases unmatched: 8. CDR3 size: 14 residues. CDR1 and CDR2 from the germline V gene are PRHDT and FYEKMQ (reference sequence). The CDR3, as DNA: TGTGCCAGCATGCGCGGGGGGCCGGGCAATGAGCAGTTCTTC. Amino acids: CASMRGGPGNEQFF.

Comment on this clone: The same CDR3 can be traced to other DNA sequences in this sample. The chain has TRBV25-1 and TRBJ1-2; 7 bases are shared with TRBD1. The CDR3 sequence is 14 residues long. Germline assignment: CDR1 MGHDK and CDR2 SYGVNS. V lost 5 bases to trimming and J lost 7 bases; unmatched junction nucleotides: 10. In DNA, the CDR3 is TGTGCCAGCAGTCCTACGGCAGGGGGAGGTGGCTACACCTTC. Translation gives CASSPTAGGGGYTF.

The gene calls are TRBV27 and TRBJ2-3; a weak D match, TRBD2 (6 bases). The CDR3 runs to 15 residues. Germline values: CDR1 MNHEY, CDR2 SMNVEV (reference sequence). V was clipped by 6 bases and J by 2 bases, with 15 bases between them. CDR3 nucleotides: TGTGCCAGCAGCTTGGGGGGAAAGTTCACAGATACGCAGTATTTT. The encoded protein is CASSLGGKFTDTQYF.

This clone occurred once. The chain recombines TRBV5-8 with TRBJ1-5, with D unclear. The V end lost 0 bases, the J end lost 5 bases, and 9 bases lay between the germline ends. The germline CDR1 and CDR2 sequences are SGHTS and YDEGEE. The CDR3 covers 14 residues. The CDR3 sequence: CASSLGGFDQPQHF. In DNA, the CDR3 is TGTGCCAGCAGCTTGGGAGGGTTCGATCAGCCCCAGCATTTT.

This sequence joins TRBV27 and TRBJ2-1; no clear D gene. The ends were cut back, 2 bases at V and 8 bases at J, with 10 bases in the middle. The CDR3 is 13 amino acids. Germline lookup yields CDR1 MNHEY and CDR2 SMNVEV (reference sequence). The CDR3 sequence: CASSLVASHEQFF. In DNA form, the CDR3 reads TGTGCCAGCAGTTTAGTGGCATCCCATGAGCAGTTCTTC.

The chain has TRBV7-9 and TRBJ1-1; 9 bases are a match to TRBD1. The CDR3 contains 12 residues. Germline V lookup: CDR1 SEHNR, CDR2 FQNEAQ (reference sequence). The J segment lost 10 bases and the V segment lost 8 bases, leaving 8 bases of the junction unmatched. This CDR3 is CASHHRGPAAFF. In nucleotides, the CDR3 is TGTGCCAGCCATCACAGGGGGCCGGCAGCTTTCTTT.

This clone was detected once. The chain recombines TRBV15 with TRBJ2-7, with a possible D match to TRBD2 (6 bases). In germline, CDR1 is LNHNV, CDR2 YYDKDF (reference sequence). This CDR3 contains 14 residues. Between the trimmed V and J ends, which lost 6 bases and 7 bases, there was a span of 19 bases. As DNA, the CDR3 is TGTGCCACCAGTATTAGCGGATCCTACGTTGAGCAGTACTTC. Protein product: CATSISGSYVEQYF.

This sequence joins TRBV7-3 and TRBJ2-1; unclear D gene. Per germline, CDR1 SGHTA and CDR2 FQGTGA. V lost 2 bases and J lost 6, with 20 bases in between. The CDR3 is made up of 17 amino acids. Here the CDR3 reads CASSLFPGGSKSNEQFF. The CDR3 DNA reads as TGTGCCAGCAGCTTATTCCCGGGTGGCTCAAAATCCAATGAGCAGTTCTTC.

This clone has more than one count but fewer than ten. V is TRBV25-1 and J is TRBJ2-5, with D possibly TRBD1 on 5 matching bases. The CDR3 is 15 amino acids. Germline V gene data show CDR1 as MGHDK and CDR2 as SYGVNS. Between the trimmed V and J ends, which lost 0 bases and 3 bases, there was a span of 11 bases. CDR3 amino acids: CASSEYGRAEETQYF. CDR3 in DNA: TGTGCCAGCAGTGAATACGGCAGGGCCGAAGAGACCCAGTACTTC.

The genes are TRBV4-2 and TRBJ2-7; 11 bases match TRBD2. CDR3 length: 18 amino acids. The germline V gene encodes CDR1 LGHNA and CDR2 YNFKEQ. The V segment lost 0 bases and the J segment 1 base; nucleotides outside the gene matches: 8. CDR3 nucleotide sequence: TGTGCCAGCAGCCAAGACGGGACTAGCGGTCACCTTTCCTACGAGCAGTACTTC. It translates to CASSQDGTSGHLSYEQYF.

V gene TRBV29-1 combines with J gene TRBJ2-7; the D gene is possibly TRBD1 (6 bases). Germline V CDR1 and CDR2: SQVTM, ANQGSEA. The CDR3 extends over 12 amino acids. Trimming left V 6 bases short and J 3 bases short, with 12 bases between. The CDR3 is CSVETGDYEQYF. DNA of the CDR3: TGCAGCGTCGAGACAGGTGACTACGAGCAGTACTTC.

The chain recombines TRBV4-3 with TRBJ2-7; D not certain. Trimming cost V 0 bases and J 3 bases, with 9 bases left between them. The CDR3 has 14 residues. Germline V gene lookup returns CDR1 LGHNA and CDR2 YSLEER. Here the CDR3 reads CASSQDLSSYEQYF. Here the CDR3 DNA reads TGCGCCAGCAGCCAAGATTTGAGTAGCTACGAGCAGTACTTC.

This sequence joins TRBV9 and TRBJ2-3; maybe TRBD1 (5 bases). From germline, CDR1 is SGDLS and CDR2 YYNGEE. Trimming removed 4 bases at V and 2 bases at J, with 11 bases between. This CDR3 contains 14 residues. The CDR3: CASSPGQVTDTQYF. DNA for the CDR3: TGTGCCAGCAGCCCAGGACAAGTCACAGATACGCAGTATTTT.

V is TRBV28 and J is TRBJ2-7, with D maybe TRBD2 (5 bases). The CDR3 runs 12 residues. Trimming pared 5 bases from V and 9 bases from J, leaving 14 bases between. Germline CDR1 is MDHEN and CDR2 is SYDVKM. The CDR3 DNA sequence: TGTGCCAGCAGTCAGGACTGGCCCGCGCAGTACTTC. Translated, it gives CASSQDWPAQYF.